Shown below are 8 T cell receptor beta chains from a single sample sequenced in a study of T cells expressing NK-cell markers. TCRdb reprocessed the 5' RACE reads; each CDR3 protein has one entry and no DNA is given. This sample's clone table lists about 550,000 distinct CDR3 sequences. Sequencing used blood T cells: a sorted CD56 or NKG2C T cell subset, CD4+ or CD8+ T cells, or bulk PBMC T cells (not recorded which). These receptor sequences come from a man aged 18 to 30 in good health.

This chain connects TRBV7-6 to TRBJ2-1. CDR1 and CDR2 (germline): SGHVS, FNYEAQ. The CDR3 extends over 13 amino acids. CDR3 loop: CASSLERDREQFF. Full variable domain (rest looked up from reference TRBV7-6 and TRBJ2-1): GAGVSQSPRYKVTKRGQDVALRCDPISGHVSLYWYRQALGQGPEFLTYFNYEAQQDKSGLPNDRFSAERPEGSISTLTIQRTEQRDSAMYRCASSLERDREQFFGPGTRLTVL.

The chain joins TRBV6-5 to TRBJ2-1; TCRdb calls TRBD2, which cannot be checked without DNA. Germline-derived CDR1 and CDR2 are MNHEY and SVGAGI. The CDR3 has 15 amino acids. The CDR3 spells CASSSTGTQIHEQFF.

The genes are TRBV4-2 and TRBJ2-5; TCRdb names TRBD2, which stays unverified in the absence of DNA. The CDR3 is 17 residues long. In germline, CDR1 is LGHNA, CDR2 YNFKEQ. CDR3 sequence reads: CASSQDGSGGRNDAQYF.

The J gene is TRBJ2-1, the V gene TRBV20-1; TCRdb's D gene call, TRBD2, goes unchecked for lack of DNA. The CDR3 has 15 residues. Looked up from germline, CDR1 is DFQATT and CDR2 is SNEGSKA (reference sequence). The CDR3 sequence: CSASLLADLYNEQFF.

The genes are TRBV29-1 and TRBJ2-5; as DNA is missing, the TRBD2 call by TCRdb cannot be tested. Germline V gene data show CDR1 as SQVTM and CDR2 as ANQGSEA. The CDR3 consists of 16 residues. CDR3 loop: CSVEVGAGGKLETQYF.

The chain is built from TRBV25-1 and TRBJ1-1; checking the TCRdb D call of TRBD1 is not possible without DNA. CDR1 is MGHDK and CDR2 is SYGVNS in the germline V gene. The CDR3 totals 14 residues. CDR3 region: CASSGSPGNTEAFF.

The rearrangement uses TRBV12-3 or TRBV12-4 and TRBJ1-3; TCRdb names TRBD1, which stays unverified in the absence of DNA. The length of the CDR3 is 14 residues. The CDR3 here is CASSTRGVGNTIYF.

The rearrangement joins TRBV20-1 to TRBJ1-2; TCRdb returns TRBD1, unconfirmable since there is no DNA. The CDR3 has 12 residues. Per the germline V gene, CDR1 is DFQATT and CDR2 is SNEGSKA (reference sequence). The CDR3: CSAPTGTPGYTF.